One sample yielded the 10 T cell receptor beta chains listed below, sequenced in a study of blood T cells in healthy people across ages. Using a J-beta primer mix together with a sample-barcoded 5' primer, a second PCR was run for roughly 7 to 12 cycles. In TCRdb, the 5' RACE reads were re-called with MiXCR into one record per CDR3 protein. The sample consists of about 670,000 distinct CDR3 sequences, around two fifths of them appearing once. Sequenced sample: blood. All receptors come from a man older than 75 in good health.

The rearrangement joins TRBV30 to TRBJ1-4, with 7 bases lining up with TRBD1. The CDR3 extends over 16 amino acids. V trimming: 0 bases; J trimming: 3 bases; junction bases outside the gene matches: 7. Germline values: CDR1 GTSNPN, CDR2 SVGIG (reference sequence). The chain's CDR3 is CAWSVGGGTANEKLFF. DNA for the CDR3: TGTGCCTGGAGTGTAGGAGGGGGCACGGCTAATGAAAAACTGTTTTTT.

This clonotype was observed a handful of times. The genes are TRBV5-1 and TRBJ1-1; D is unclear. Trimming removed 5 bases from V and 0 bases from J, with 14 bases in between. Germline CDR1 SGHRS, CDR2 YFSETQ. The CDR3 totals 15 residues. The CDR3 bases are TGCGCCAGCAGTAGGGAACAGACCATGAACACTGAAGCTTTCTTT. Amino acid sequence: CASSREQTMNTEAFF.

The chain's CDR3 is CASSPSQGGYEQYF. In DNA, the CDR3 is TGTGCCAGCTCACCTAGTCAGGGGGGGTACGAGCAGTACTTC. V usage is TRBV18 and J usage is TRBJ2-7, with D possibly being TRBD1 or TRBD2 (7 bases each). The V gene lost 3 bases and the J gene lost 4 bases, with 13 bases spanning the gap. CDR3 length: 14 amino acids. The V gene's germline CDR1 is KGHSH and CDR2 LQKENI.

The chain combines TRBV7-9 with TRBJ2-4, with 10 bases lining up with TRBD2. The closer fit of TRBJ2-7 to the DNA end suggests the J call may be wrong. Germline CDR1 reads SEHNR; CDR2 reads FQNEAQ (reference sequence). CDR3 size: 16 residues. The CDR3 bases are TGTGCCAGCAGCTTAGGTAGCGGGGGGCCCCCATACGAGCAGTACTTC. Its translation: CASSLGSGGPPYEQYF.

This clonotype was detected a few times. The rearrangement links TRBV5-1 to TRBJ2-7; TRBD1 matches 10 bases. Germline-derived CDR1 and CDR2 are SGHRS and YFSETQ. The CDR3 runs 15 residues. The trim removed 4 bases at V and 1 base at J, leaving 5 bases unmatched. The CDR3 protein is CASSTRTGGSYEQYF. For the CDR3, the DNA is TGCGCCAGCAGCACACGGACAGGGGGTTCCTACGAGCAGTACTTC.

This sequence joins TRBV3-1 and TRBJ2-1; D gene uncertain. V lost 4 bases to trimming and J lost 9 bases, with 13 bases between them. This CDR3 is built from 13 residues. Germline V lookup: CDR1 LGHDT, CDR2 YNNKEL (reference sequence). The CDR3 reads CASSLLIGPEQFF. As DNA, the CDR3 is TGTGCCAGCAGCCTCCTCATAGGCCCTGAGCAGTTCTTC.

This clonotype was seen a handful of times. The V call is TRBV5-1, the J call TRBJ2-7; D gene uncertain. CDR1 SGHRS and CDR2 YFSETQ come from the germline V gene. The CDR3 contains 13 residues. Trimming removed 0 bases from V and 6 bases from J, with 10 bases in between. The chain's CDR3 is CASSLVLTAEQYF. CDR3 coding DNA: TGCGCCAGCAGCTTGGTCTTAACGGCCGAGCAGTACTTC.

The CDR3 here is CSARGEMNTEAFF. The CDR3 DNA follows: TGCAGTGCTAGAGGCGAGATGAACACTGAAGCTTTCTTT. The chain links TRBV20-1 to TRBJ1-1; no clear D. CDR3 length: 13 amino acids. V dropped 1 base and J dropped 0 bases, with 6 bases sitting between them. CDR1 and CDR2 from the germline V gene are DFQATT and SNEGSKA (reference sequence).

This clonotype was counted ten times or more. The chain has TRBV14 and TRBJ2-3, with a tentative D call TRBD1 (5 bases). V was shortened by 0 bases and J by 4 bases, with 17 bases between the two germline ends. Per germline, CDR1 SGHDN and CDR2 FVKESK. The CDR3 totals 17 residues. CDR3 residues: CASSQDNPAGLADTQYF. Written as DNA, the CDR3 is TGTGCCAGCAGCCAAGACAATCCGGCAGGGTTGGCAGATACGCAGTATTTT.

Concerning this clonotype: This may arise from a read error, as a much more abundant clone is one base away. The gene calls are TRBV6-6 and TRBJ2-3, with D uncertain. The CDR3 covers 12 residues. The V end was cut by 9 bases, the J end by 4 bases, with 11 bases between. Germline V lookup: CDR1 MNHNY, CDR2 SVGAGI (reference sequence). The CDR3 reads CASTRRPDTQYF. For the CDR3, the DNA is TGTGCCAGTACACGAAGACCAGATACGCAGTATTTT.